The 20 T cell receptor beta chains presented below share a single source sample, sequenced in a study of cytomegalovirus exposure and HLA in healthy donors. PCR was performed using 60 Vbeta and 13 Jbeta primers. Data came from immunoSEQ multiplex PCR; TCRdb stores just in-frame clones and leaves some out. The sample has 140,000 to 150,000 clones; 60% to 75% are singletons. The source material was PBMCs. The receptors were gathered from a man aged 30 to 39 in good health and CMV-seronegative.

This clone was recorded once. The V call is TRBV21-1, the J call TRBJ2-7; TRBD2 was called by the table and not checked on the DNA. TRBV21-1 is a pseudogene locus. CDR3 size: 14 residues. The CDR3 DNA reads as TGTGCCAGCAGCAAATTGGGAGCAGGCTACGAGCAGTACTTC. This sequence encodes CASSKLGAGYEQYF.

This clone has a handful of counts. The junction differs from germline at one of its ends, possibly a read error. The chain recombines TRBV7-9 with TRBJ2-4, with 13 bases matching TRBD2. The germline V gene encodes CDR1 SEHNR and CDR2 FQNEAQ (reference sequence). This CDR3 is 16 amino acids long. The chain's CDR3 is CASSRLAGGFQNSQYF. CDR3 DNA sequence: TGTGCCAGCAGCAGACTAGCGGGGGGATTCCAAAACAGTCAGTACTTC.

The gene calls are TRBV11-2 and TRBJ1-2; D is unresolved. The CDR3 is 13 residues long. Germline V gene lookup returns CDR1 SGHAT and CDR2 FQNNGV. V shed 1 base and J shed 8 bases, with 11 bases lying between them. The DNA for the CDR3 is TGTGCCAGCAGCTTAGGTGATACTTTGGGCTACACCTTC. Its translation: CASSLGDTLGYTF.

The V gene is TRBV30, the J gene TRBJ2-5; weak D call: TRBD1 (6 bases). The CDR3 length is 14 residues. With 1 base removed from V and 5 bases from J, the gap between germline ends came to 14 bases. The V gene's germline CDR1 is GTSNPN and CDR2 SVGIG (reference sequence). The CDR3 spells CAWSARQAGETQYF. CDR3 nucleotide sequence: TGTGCCTGGAGTGCCCGACAGGCAGGGGAGACCCAGTACTTC.

The CDR3 is CAWSALDRVYNEQFF. DNA for the CDR3: TGTGCCTGGAGTGCCCTGGACAGGGTTTACAATGAGCAGTTCTTC. The V call is TRBV30, the J call TRBJ2-1; 8 bases map to TRBD1. V gave up 1 base and J gave up 4 bases; unmatched junction bases: 6. Germline V CDR1 and CDR2: GTSNPN, SVGIG (reference sequence). CDR3 length: 15 residues.

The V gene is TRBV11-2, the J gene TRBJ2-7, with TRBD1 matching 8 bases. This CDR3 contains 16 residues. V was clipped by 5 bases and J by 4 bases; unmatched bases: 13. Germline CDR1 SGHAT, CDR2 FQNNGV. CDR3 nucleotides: TGTGCCAGCAGCCTTTCCCGACAGGGGTCATTATACGAGCAGTACTTC. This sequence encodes CASSLSRQGSLYEQYF.

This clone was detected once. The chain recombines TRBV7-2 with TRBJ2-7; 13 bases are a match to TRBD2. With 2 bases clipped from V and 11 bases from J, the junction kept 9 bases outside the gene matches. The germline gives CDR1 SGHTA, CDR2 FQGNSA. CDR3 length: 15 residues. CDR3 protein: CASSLLRVTSGRKYF. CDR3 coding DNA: TGTGCCAGCAGCTTATTAAGGGTGACTAGCGGGAGGAAGTACTTC.

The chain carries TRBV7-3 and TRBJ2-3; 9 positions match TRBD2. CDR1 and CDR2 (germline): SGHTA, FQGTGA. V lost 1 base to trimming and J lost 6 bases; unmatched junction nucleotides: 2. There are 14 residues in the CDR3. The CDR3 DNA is TGTGCCAGCAGCTTAAGACTAGCGGTGGATACGCAGTATTTT. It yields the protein CASSLRLAVDTQYF.

The CDR3 reads CASSSTTDRGNTEAFF. CDR3 nucleotides: TGCGCCAGCAGCTCAACGACCGACAGGGGGAACACTGAAGCTTTCTTT. This chain connects TRBV5-1 to TRBJ1-1; TRBD1 aligns across 8 bases. The CDR3 spans 16 residues. CDR1 is SGHRS and CDR2 is YFSETQ in the germline V gene. Unmatched junction bases numbered 8, after V lost 3 bases and J lost 1 base.

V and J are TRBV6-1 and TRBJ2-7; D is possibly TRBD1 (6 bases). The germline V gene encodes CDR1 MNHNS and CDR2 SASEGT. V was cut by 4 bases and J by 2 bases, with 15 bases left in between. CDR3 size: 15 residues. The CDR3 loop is CASSALQGETYEQYF. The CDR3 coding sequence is TGTGCCAGCAGTGCCCTACAGGGAGAGACCTACGAGCAGTACTTC.

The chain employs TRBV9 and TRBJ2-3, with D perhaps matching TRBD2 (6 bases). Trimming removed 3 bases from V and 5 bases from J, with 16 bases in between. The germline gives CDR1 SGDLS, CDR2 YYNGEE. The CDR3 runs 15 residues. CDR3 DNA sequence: TGTGCCAGCAGCGGAGCGGGTAACTTCGGAGATACGCAGTATTTT. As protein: CASSGAGNFGDTQYF. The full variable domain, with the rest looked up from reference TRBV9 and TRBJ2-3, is DSGVTQTPKHLITATGQRVTLRCSPRSGDLSVYWYQQSLDQGLQFLIQYYNGEERAKGNILERFSAQQFPDLHSELNLSSLELGDSALYFCASSGAGNFGDTQYFGPGTRLTVL.

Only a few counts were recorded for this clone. CDR3: CAISGERSLSTDTQYF. CDR3 in DNA: TGTGCCATCAGTGGAGAACGGTCCCTGAGCACAGATACGCAGTATTTT. The V call is TRBV10-3, the J call TRBJ2-3, with D unclear. In germline, CDR1 is ENHRY, CDR2 SYGVKD. V was clipped by 4 bases and J by 0 bases, with 14 bases between them. The CDR3 extends over 16 amino acids.

The DNA of the CDR3 is TGTGCCAGCAGTTACCCCTCGGGGGGGGAGACCCAGTACTTC. Protein: CASSYPSGGETQYF. This chain links TRBV6-5 with TRBJ2-5, with 8 bases matching TRBD2. The V gene end was trimmed by 2 bases and the J gene end by 5 bases; junction bases not matched to a gene: 4. Germline-derived CDR1 and CDR2 are MNHEY and SVGAGI. The CDR3 has 14 residues.

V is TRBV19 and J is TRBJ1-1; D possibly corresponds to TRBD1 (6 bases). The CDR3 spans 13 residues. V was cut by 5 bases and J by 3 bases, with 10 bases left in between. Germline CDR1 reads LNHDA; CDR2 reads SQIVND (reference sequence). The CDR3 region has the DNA TGTGCCAGTAGTTCACAGGGACACACTGAAGCTTTCTTT. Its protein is CASSSQGHTEAFF.

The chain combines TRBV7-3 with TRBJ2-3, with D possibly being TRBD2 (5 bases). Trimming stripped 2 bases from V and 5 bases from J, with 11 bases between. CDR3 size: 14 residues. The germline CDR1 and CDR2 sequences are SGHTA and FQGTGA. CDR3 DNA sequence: TGTGCCAGCAGCTTATCTACTAGTGGAGATACGCAGTATTTT. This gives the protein CASSLSTSGDTQYF.

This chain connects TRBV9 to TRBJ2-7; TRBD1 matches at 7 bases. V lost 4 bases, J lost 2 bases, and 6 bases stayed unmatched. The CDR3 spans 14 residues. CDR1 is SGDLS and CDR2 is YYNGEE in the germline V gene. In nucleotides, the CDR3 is TGTGCCAGCAGCCCTAGGGACAGAACCTACGAGCAGTACTTC. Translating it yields CASSPRDRTYEQYF. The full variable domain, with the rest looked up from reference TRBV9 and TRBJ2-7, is DSGVTQTPKHLITATGQRVTLRCSPRSGDLSVYWYQQSLDQGLQFLIQYYNGEERAKGNILERFSAQQFPDLHSELNLSSLELGDSALYFCASSPRDRTYEQYFGPGTRLTVT.

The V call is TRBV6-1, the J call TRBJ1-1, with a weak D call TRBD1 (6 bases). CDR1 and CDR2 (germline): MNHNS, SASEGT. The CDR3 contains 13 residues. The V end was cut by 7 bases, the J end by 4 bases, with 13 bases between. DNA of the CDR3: TGTGCCAGCATCCCAACAGGGCCCACTGAAGCTTTCTTT. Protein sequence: CASIPTGPTEAFF.

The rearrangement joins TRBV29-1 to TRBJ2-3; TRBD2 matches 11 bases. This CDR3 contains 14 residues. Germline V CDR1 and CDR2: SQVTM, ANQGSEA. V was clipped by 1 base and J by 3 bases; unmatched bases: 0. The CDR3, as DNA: TGCAGCGTTGAAGCTAGCGGGAGGACAGATACGCAGTATTTT. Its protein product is CSVEASGRTDTQYF.

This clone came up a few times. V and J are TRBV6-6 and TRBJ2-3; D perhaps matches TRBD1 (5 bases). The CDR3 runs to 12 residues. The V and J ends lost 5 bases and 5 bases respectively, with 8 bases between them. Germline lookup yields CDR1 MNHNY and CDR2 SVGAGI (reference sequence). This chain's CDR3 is CASSPQVDTQYF. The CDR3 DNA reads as TGTGCCAGCAGTCCACAGGTAGATACGCAGTATTTT.

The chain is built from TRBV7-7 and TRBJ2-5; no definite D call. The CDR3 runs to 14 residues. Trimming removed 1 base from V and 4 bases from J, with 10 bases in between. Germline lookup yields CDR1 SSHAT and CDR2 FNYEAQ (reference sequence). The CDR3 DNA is TGTGCCAGCAGCTTAGTAACCGTCGGAGAGACCCAGTACTTC. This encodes CASSLVTVGETQYF.